The TCR beta chain described here comes from a study of blood T cells in healthy people across ages. Through a sample-barcoded 5' primer and a J-beta primer mix, a second PCR was run for roughly 7 to 11 cycles. Researchers report that a template-switch adaptor with 12 random nucleotides tagged each cDNA molecule. TCRdb re-called the 5' RACE reads with MiXCR, one entry per CDR3 protein. In the table there are about 1,800,000 distinct CDR3 sequences, roughly 27% of which are singletons. Total RNA amounts of at least 5.5 micrograms were extracted per sample. Study-level points and caveats: More naive CD4+ cells and higher diversity marked long-lived donors relative to aged donors. When one million T cells were used, diversity estimates were thought to be underestimates.

CDR3 length: 17 residues. Trimming removed 4 bases from V and 7 bases from J; junction bases left unmatched: 11. Germline CDR1 reads LGHNA; CDR2 reads YSLEER. With respect to this clonotype: What it recognizes is unknown.

The sequence was collected from a woman in her twenties or thirties in good health. V usage is TRBV4-3 and J usage is TRBJ2-1; 12 bases are a match to TRBD2. The sequencing sample was made of blood. For the CDR3, the DNA is TGCGCCAGCAGCCTCGGACTAGCGGGACCGATTTCAAATGAGCAGTTCTTC. Translating it yields CASSLGLAGPISNEQFF.